This entry concerns a single TCR beta chain. The antigen is not known. CDR3 length: 16 amino acids. The junction had 5 bases not matched to a gene; V was cut back by 5 bases and J by 3 bases. Germline V gene lookup returns CDR1 MDHEN and CDR2 SYDVKM. The data are from a study of beta chain features in type 1 diabetes. General observations from the study: Reads derived from cDNA could over-represent cells showing high TCR expression. Type 1 diabetes patients had moderately but significantly shorter TCRB CDR3s in all four CD4+ subsets. HLA effects on TCRB rearrangement stayed unresolved here.

The collection from each donor was one heparinised blood draw averaging roughly 100 mL. Cell sorting via CD45RO/CCR7/CD25/CD127/CD95/CD27 was performed to obtain CD4+ naive, central memory, regulatory and stem cell-like memory cells. The study reverse transcribed the entire isolated RNA, so it sequenced expressed TCRB transcripts. TCRdb's copy holds only in-frame clones and misses some; the assay was immunoSEQ multiplex PCR. The sample holds 120,000 or so clones, about 17% seen once. V and J are TRBV28 and TRBJ2-3; 13 bases map to TRBD2. The specimen was central memory CD4+ T cells from blood. The clonotype comes from a young man with type 1 diabetes. The CDR3 protein is CASSTWTSGGTDTQYF. The CDR3 DNA reads as TGTGCCAGCAGTACGTGGACTAGCGGGGGAACAGATACGCAGTATTTT.